A selection of T cell receptor beta chains follows, all from one sample in a study of CD8+ T cells in alopecia areata. Only in-frame clones appear in the TCRdb table, and some are missing; sequencing was by immunoSEQ multiplex PCR. The sample includes approximately 150,000 clones, about two thirds of them seen just once. Sequencing used CD8+ T cells sorted from blood. All receptors derive from a human donor in good health. CDR3s include the opening cysteine and the closing phenylalanine or tryptophan. D genes are given only for firm matches. Size tells how often a clone was seen (once, few, many) or the class of an expanded clone, and some rows leave it out.

D: -; V: TRBV25-1; size: -; J: TRBJ2-1; DNA: TGTGCCAGCAGTCTGGCAGGGGGGAACAATGAGCAGTTCTTC; CDR3: CASSLAGGNNEQFF
D: -; V: TRBV4-2; size: few; J: TRBJ1-1; DNA: TGTGCCAGCAGCCAAGGAACAGAGAACACTGAAGCTTTCTTT; CDR3: CASSQGTENTEAFF
D: -; V: TRBV28; size: once; J: TRBJ2-1; DNA: TGTGCCAGCAGTTTACCCACTCGAACCCCAGGACAGAAAAACTACAATGAGCAGTTCTTC; CDR3: CASSLPTRTPGQKNYNEQFF
D: TRBD1; V: TRBV29-1; size: -; J: TRBJ2-5; DNA: TGCAGCGTAGGGACAGAAGAGACCCAGTACTTC; CDR3: CSVGTEETQYF
D: TRBD1; V: TRBV7-9; size: once; J: TRBJ1-5; DNA: TGTGCCAGCAGCACACAGGGGCATCAGCCCCAGCATTTT; CDR3: CASSTQGHQPQHF
D: -; V: TRBV30; size: -; J: TRBJ1-1; DNA: TGTGCCGCCCAGTGGGGCCCTGAAGCTTTCTTT; CDR3: CAAQWGPEAFF
D: TRBD1; V: TRBV13; size: -; J: TRBJ1-6; DNA: TGTGCCAGCAGCCATGCGGGACAGGGATTTACGTCCTATAATTCACCCCTCCACTTT; CDR3: CASSHAGQGFTSYNSPLHF
D: -; V: TRBV11-2; size: -; J: TRBJ2-7; DNA: TGTGCCAGCATCCCGGCCTGGGGGGCGGGAGTCTACGAGCAGTACTTC; CDR3: CASIPAWGAGVYEQYF
D: -; V: TRBV19; size: -; J: TRBJ2-3; DNA: TGTGCCAGTAGTCCCCGCACTACAGATACGCAGTATTTT; CDR3: CASSPRTTDTQYF
D: TRBD2; V: TRBV9; size: -; J: TRBJ2-5; DNA: TGTGCCAGCAGCGTAGAGGCTAGCGGGAGGGAGACCCAGTACTTC; CDR3: CASSVEASGRETQYF